These 29 T cell receptor beta chains share one sample of origin, sequenced in a study of Ad26.COV2.S vaccination and SARS-CoV-2 variants. This table comes from immunoSEQ multiplex PCR, and its TCRdb copy is limited to in-frame clones, with some not included. The sample lists about 390,000 clones, about nine tenths seen once, with 3.5% in the top ten. Treatment given: some 20 received Ad26.COV2.S at low or high dose, single or two shots; several received placebo; per-sample allocation not given. At day 63 after the first vaccine or placebo injection, samples were drawn. This specimen was peripheral blood, taken in a trial of Ad26.COV2.S vaccine versus placebo. The origin of the receptors is a person between 18 and 60 years old who received the Ad26.COV2.S COVID-19 vaccine or a placebo.

This clone appeared once. V and J are TRBV7-2 and TRBJ1-2; tentative D call: TRBD1 (6 bases). The CDR3 runs to 11 residues. CDR1 and CDR2 (germline): SGHTA, FQGNSA. V gave up 5 bases and J gave up 13 bases, with 14 bases separating them. The CDR3 DNA reads TGTGCCAGCAGCACCCGGACGGGGGCCACCTTC. Its protein product is CASSTRTGATF.

The J gene is TRBJ1-1, the V gene TRBV10-3; 8 bases align to TRBD1. The J segment lost 2 bases and the V segment lost 4 bases, leaving 12 bases of the junction unmatched. The CDR3 has 17 amino acids. Germline V gene sequence: CDR1 ENHRY, CDR2 SYGVKD. CDR3 sequence (DNA): TGTGCCATCAGTGTAAGCCGAGGGACAGGTGGTAACACTGAAGCTTTCTTT. Translation: CAISVSRGTGGNTEAFF.

The gene calls are TRBV6-1 and TRBJ1-1, with D possibly matching TRBD1 (5 bases). The germline V gene has CDR1 MNHNS and CDR2 SASEGT. This CDR3 is 14 amino acids long. V lost 2 bases, J lost 5 bases, and 12 bases lay in between. This CDR3 reads CASSENWGWTEAFF. CDR3 bases: TGTGCCAGCAGTGAAAATTGGGGGTGGACTGAAGCTTTCTTT.

This chain's CDR3 is CARDRWLNTEAFF. CDR3 bases: TGTGCCAGGGACAGGTGGTTGAACACTGAAGCTTTCTTT. The chain uses TRBV14 and TRBJ1-1; TRBD1 matches 7 bases. The CDR3 extends over 13 amino acids. Unmatched junction bases numbered 4, after V lost 9 bases and J lost 0 bases. The germline V gene encodes CDR1 SGHDN and CDR2 FVKESK.

The chain couples TRBV19 to TRBJ2-3; 8 nucleotides align to TRBD1. The V gene end was trimmed by 4 bases and the J gene end by 4 bases; junction bases not matched to a gene: 10. This CDR3 has 16 amino acids. Germline lookup yields CDR1 LNHDA and CDR2 SQIVND (reference sequence). CDR3 sequence (DNA): TGTGCCAGTAGTACCCGGACAGGGTGGGTTTCAGATACGCAGTATTTT. It codes for CASSTRTGWVSDTQYF.

This chain links TRBV29-1 with TRBJ2-2; 9 nucleotides line up with TRBD2. The CDR3 covers 15 residues. Germline V lookup: CDR1 SQVTM, CDR2 ANQGSEA. The ends lost 3 bases at V and 1 base at J; junction bases unmatched: 3. CDR3 in amino acids: CSVEGAGGNTGELFF. In nucleotides, the CDR3 is TGCAGCGTTGAGGGAGCGGGGGGGAACACCGGGGAGCTGTTTTTT.

The genes are TRBV7-6 and TRBJ2-1; 14 bases agree with TRBD2. Germline CDR1 is SGHVS and CDR2 is FNYEAQ. With 5 bases clipped from V and 4 bases from J, the junction kept 7 bases outside the gene matches. The CDR3 extends over 17 amino acids. The CDR3 here is CASSQPRTSGGYNEQFF. The CDR3 DNA sequence: TGTGCCAGCAGCCAACCGCGGACTAGCGGGGGGTACAATGAGCAGTTCTTC.

This sequence joins TRBV4-3 and TRBJ2-2; 10 positions agree with TRBD2. The length of the CDR3 is 15 residues. The germline gives CDR1 LGHNA, CDR2 YSLEER. V lost 4 bases and J lost 5; bases outside the gene matches: 4. CDR3 sequence (DNA): TGCGCCAGCAGCCGTTCTAGCGGGGGAACCGGGGAGCTGTTTTTT. This encodes CASSRSSGGTGELFF.

This chain links TRBV13 with TRBJ2-5, with D possibly TRBD1 on 5 matching bases. The V gene lost 4 bases and the J gene lost 2 bases, with 11 bases spanning the gap. The CDR3 is 14 amino acids. Germline CDR1 PRHDT, CDR2 FYEKMQ (reference sequence). The CDR3 DNA reads TGTGCCAGCAGCTCCGCCCAGGGTCAAGAGACCCAGTACTTC. Its protein is CASSSAQGQETQYF. Drawing the rest from reference TRBV13 and TRBJ2-5, the complete variable domain is AAGVIQSPRHLIKEKRETATLKCYPIPRHDTVYWYQQGPGQDPQFLISFYEKMQSDKGSIPDRFSAQQFSDYHSELNMSSLELGDSALYFCASSSAQGQETQYFGPGTRLLVL.

This rearrangement joins TRBV5-1 to TRBJ2-2; no firm D call. This CDR3 has 14 residues. Trimming shortened V by 0 bases and J by 7 bases, and 10 bases separated the two germline ends. CDR1 is SGHRS, CDR2 YFSETQ, per germline. The CDR3 bases are TGCGCCAGCAGCTTGGTAGAAGTCTACGGGGAGCTGTTTTTT. Amino acid sequence: CASSLVEVYGELFF.

The V gene is TRBV6-6, the J gene TRBJ2-7; D is possibly TRBD1 (6 bases). Germline CDR1 and CDR2: MNHNY and SVGAGI (reference sequence). The CDR3 extends over 13 amino acids. Trimming stripped 4 bases from V and 7 bases from J, with 14 bases between. DNA for the CDR3: TGTGCCAGCAGTTCAAACAGGGTGCAAGAGCAGTACTTC. Amino acid sequence: CASSSNRVQEQYF.

The CDR3 DNA follows: TGCAGCGTGACCGGGACCATCGATGAGCAGTTCTTC. This codes for CSVTGTIDEQFF. The chain links TRBV29-1 to TRBJ2-1, with D perhaps given as TRBD1 or TRBD2 (5 bases each). The germline V gene has CDR1 SQVTM and CDR2 ANQGSEA. CDR3 length: 12 residues. V was trimmed by 6 bases and J by 8 bases, leaving 14 bases between them.

This chain joins TRBV5-1 and TRBJ1-2; 8 bases match TRBD1. Germline CDR1 and CDR2: SGHRS and YFSETQ. Unmatched junction bases numbered 8, after V lost 4 bases and J lost 6 bases. This CDR3 region has 14 residues. CDR3 protein: CASSLGTQGDGYTF. DNA for the CDR3: TGCGCCAGCAGCCTCGGTACACAGGGGGATGGCTACACCTTC.

The chain uses TRBV6-5 and TRBJ1-2, with TRBD1 matching 9 bases. With 10 bases clipped from V and 4 bases from J, the junction kept 7 bases outside the gene matches. This CDR3 has 13 residues. Germline assignment: CDR1 MNHEY and CDR2 SVGAGI. This CDR3 reads CATIKGQGYGYTF. CDR3 nucleotide sequence: TGTGCCACCATAAAGGGACAGGGCTATGGCTACACCTTC.

This clone has just a few counts. The chain recombines TRBV2 with TRBJ2-7; 10 bases agree with TRBD1. CDR1 and CDR2 (germline): SNHLY, FYNNEI. V shed 8 bases, J shed 4 bases, and the junction held 8 bases outside the gene matches. CDR3 length: 14 amino acids. The CDR3 sequence: CASLWDRGQYEQYF. The CDR3 coding sequence is TGTGCCAGCCTCTGGGACAGGGGACAGTACGAGCAGTACTTC. Full variable domain (rest looked up from reference TRBV2 and TRBJ2-7): EPEVTQTPSHQVTQMGQEVILRCVPISNHLYFYWYRQILGQKVEFLVSFYNNEISEKSEIFDDQFSVERPDGSNFTLKIRSTKLEDSAMYFCASLWDRGQYEQYFGPGTRLTVT.

The chain uses TRBV19 and TRBJ1-3; tentatively, D is TRBD1 (5 bases). The CDR3 loop spans 18 amino acids. V was shortened by 2 bases and J by 3 bases, with 20 bases between the two germline ends. Germline CDR1 and CDR2: LNHDA and SQIVND (reference sequence). In DNA, the CDR3 is TGTGCCAGTAGTATAAAAGGCCCTATAGGGGTCTTTGGAAACACCATATATTTT. Translating gives CASSIKGPIGVFGNTIYF.

This chain uses TRBV4-1 with TRBJ1-1; TRBD1 is a possible D gene (5 bases). From germline, CDR1 is MGHRA and CDR2 YSYEKL. Between the trimmed V and J ends, which lost 0 bases and 1 base, there was a span of 6 bases. CDR3 length: 14 residues. The CDR3 sequence: CASSQDRENTEAFF. The CDR3 DNA reads as TGCGCCAGCAGCCAAGACAGGGAGAACACTGAAGCTTTCTTT.

V usage is TRBV6-4 and J usage is TRBJ1-2; the D is unclear. Looked up from germline, CDR1 is MRHNA and CDR2 is SNTAGT. This CDR3 has 13 residues. V was clipped by 2 bases and J by 4 bases, with 8 bases between them. CDR3 DNA: TGTGCCAGCAGTGACGGGTACGGCTATGGCTACACCTTC. Translation gives CASSDGYGYGYTF.

The chain uses TRBV6-5 and TRBJ1-4, with no clear D. CDR1 and CDR2 from the germline V gene are MNHEY and SVGAGI. V was trimmed by 7 bases and J by 4 bases, leaving 10 bases between them. The CDR3 loop spans 13 amino acids. CDR3 protein: CASKWAGNEKLFF. The CDR3 coding sequence is TGTGCCAGCAAGTGGGCCGGTAATGAAAAACTGTTTTTT.

The chain carries TRBV5-1 and TRBJ2-7; 8 bases map to TRBD1. Looked up from germline, CDR1 is SGHRS and CDR2 is YFSETQ. CDR3 length: 16 amino acids. J lost 6 bases, V lost 2 bases, and 13 bases had no gene match. DNA of the CDR3: TGCGCCAGCAGCTTATTTGAGACAGGGGACCCCTCCGAGCAGTACTTC. Amino acid sequence: CASSLFETGDPSEQYF.

This chain links TRBV7-9 with TRBJ2-3, with D perhaps matching TRBD1 or TRBD2 (5 bases each). V was shortened by 5 bases and J by 4 bases, with 16 bases between the two germline ends. Germline values: CDR1 SEHNR, CDR2 FQNEAQ (reference sequence). There are 15 residues in the CDR3. The CDR3: CASSPEGLKADTQYF. For the CDR3, the DNA is TGTGCCAGCAGCCCCGAGGGGCTGAAGGCAGATACGCAGTATTTT.

The CDR3 spells CASSLPRDGYGYTF. The CDR3 nucleotides are TGTGCCAGCAGCTTACCACGGGACGGCTATGGCTACACCTTC. The rearrangement links TRBV5-4 to TRBJ1-2; possibly TRBD1 for D (5 bases). This CDR3 is built from 14 residues. V lost 2 bases and J 4 bases, leaving 12 bases between the germline ends. Germline V gene data show CDR1 as SGHNT and CDR2 as YYREEE (reference sequence).

This chain joins TRBV3-1 (or the pseudogene TRBV3-2) and TRBJ1-2, with no clear D. This CDR3 comprises 13 residues. V was shortened by 1 base and J by 6 bases, with 9 bases between the two germline ends. Germline assignment: CDR1 LGHDT and CDR2 YNNKEL (reference sequence). CDR3 nucleotides: TGTGCCAGCAGCCAAGTACCCGGTGATGGCTACACCTTC. Translation gives CASSQVPGDGYTF.

The V and J genes are TRBV19 and TRBJ1-1; D is perhaps TRBD1 (6 bases). The germline gives CDR1 LNHDA, CDR2 SQIVND (reference sequence). Trimming pared 4 bases from V and 6 bases from J, leaving 15 bases between. The CDR3 is 14 residues long. CDR3 protein: CASSTEQGLAEAFF. In DNA form, the CDR3 reads TGTGCCAGTAGTACCGAACAGGGTTTAGCTGAAGCTTTCTTT.

The V gene is TRBV27, the J gene TRBJ2-7; 10 bases are shared with TRBD1. V was clipped by 5 bases and J by 3 bases; unmatched bases: 7. CDR3 size: 15 residues. Per germline, CDR1 MNHEY and CDR2 SMNVEV (reference sequence). The CDR3 sequence: CASSDAGQGFYEQYF. The CDR3 DNA reads TGTGCCAGCAGTGACGCGGGACAGGGGTTCTACGAGCAGTACTTC.

The V call is TRBV3-1 (or the pseudogene TRBV3-2), the J call TRBJ2-3; D not resolved. The V gene lost 0 bases and the J gene lost 2 bases, with 6 bases spanning the gap. CDR1 is LGHDT and CDR2 is YNNKEL in the germline V gene (reference sequence). The CDR3 extends over 14 amino acids. In nucleotides, the CDR3 is TGTGCCAGCAGCCAAGAGACGGCCACAGATACGCAGTATTTT. Translated: CASSQETATDTQYF.

This clone has just a few counts. The rearrangement links TRBV7-9 to TRBJ1-2, with 11 bases that match TRBD1. The length of the CDR3 is 14 residues. After removal of 4 bases from V and 8 bases from J, the junction contained 6 bases not matched to a gene. The V gene's germline CDR1 is SEHNR and CDR2 FQNEAQ (reference sequence). The CDR3 sequence: CASSSTGTGGGYTF. The CDR3 DNA is TGTGCCAGCAGCTCCACCGGGACAGGGGGAGGCTACACCTTC. The variable domain in full, with the rest retrieved from reference TRBV7-9 and TRBJ1-2, is DTGVSQNPRHKITKRGQNVTFRCDPISEHNRLYWYRQTLGQGPEFLTYFQNEAQLEKSRLLSDRFSAERPKGSFSTLEIQRTEQGDSAMYLCASSSTGTGGGYTFGSGTRLTVV.

This clone was seen a few times. The chain links TRBV19 to TRBJ1-6, with TRBD1 matching 7 bases. The CDR3 is made up of 13 amino acids. V dropped 8 bases and J dropped 9; count of bases not matched to a gene: 7. Germline-derived CDR1 and CDR2 are LNHDA and SQIVND (reference sequence). The DNA for the CDR3 is TGTGCCAGTGCGACAGGGAGGGGTTCACCCCTCCACTTT. Its protein is CASATGRGSPLHF. Full variable domain (missing parts from reference TRBV19 and TRBJ1-6): DGGITQSPKYLFRKEGQNVTLSCEQNLNHDAMYWYRQDPGQGLRLIYYSQIVNDFQKGDIAEGYSVSREKKESFPLTVTSAQKNPTAFYLCASATGRGSPLHFGNGTRLTVT.

The chain is built from TRBV27 and TRBJ1-1; D remains ambiguous. In germline, CDR1 is MNHEY, CDR2 SMNVEV (reference sequence). Between the trimmed V and J ends, which lost 3 bases and 1 base, there was a span of 9 bases. CDR3 length equals 14 residues. CDR3 residues: CASSFINKNTEAFF. The CDR3 region has the DNA TGTGCCAGCAGTTTTATCAACAAGAACACTGAAGCTTTCTTT.